A selection of T cell receptor beta chains follows, all from one sample in a study of T-cell reconstitution after alpha-beta-depleted transplantation in children. TCRdb analysed the PCR reads with MiXCR anew, one entry per CDR3 protein. The sample holds nearly 350,000 distinct CDR3 sequences, 15% to 20% seen once. Sequences were derived from PBMCs, mostly from graft donor cells, sampled 360 days after TCRalphabeta/CD19-depleted stem cell transplant. The receptor set was obtained from a male patient aged 2-9 years who had a stem cell transplant for acute lymphoblastic leukemia, so the T cells may come from the graft donor. CDR3s include the opening cysteine and the closing phenylalanine or tryptophan. D genes are given only for firm matches. Part of the rows lack a size; the others show once, few, many or a class for expanded clones.

TRBV15	-	TRBJ2-7	-	TGTGCCACCTCCGGCAGGGCCTCCTACGAGCAGTACTTC	CATSGRASYEQYF
TRBV6-1	-	TRBJ2-7	few	TGTGCCAGCAAAACAGGGCCCCGATACTACGAGCAGTACTTC	CASKTGPRYYEQYF
TRBV20-1	-	TRBJ1-3	-	TGCAGTGCTAGGCATGGAAACACCATATATTTT	CSARHGNTIYF
TRBV7-6	-	TRBJ2-7	-	TGTGCCAGCAGCTTACGGGAGTTGACAGAACCCTACGAGCAGTACTTC	CASSLRELTEPYEQYF
TRBV10-3	TRBD2	TRBJ2-1	few	TGTGCCATCAGCCCCTTTAGCGGGAGGGCCTCCTACAATGAGCAGTTCTTC	CAISPFSGRASYNEQFF
TRBV29-1	TRBD1	TRBJ2-7	many	TGCAGCGTTGAATGGGACAGCGATATGATTGGCGAGCAGTACTTC	CSVEWDSDMIGEQYF
TRBV28	TRBD2	TRBJ2-1	-	TGTGCCAGCAGTTTATTCCTACCCCGGACTAGCCTGACCCGCAGGACTTCGTACAATGAGCAGTTCTTC	CASSLFLPRTSLTRRTSYNEQFF
TRBV10-3	-	TRBJ1-1	few	TGTGCCATTACGGGGGCAGGGAACACTGAAGCTTTCTTT	CAITGAGNTEAFF
TRBV20-1	TRBD1	TRBJ2-2	many	TGCAGTGCTAGGGGGACAGCCGGGGAGCTGTTTTTT	CSARGTAGELFF
TRBV24-1	TRBD2	TRBJ2-1	-	TGTGCCACCAGTGGCCGGGAGGTCGGGTACAATGAGCAGTTCTTC	CATSGREVGYNEQFF
TRBV5-1	-	TRBJ2-5	few	TGCGCCAGCAGCTCACTGGGGTACCAAGAGACCCAGTACTTC	CASSSLGYQETQYF
TRBV3-1	-	TRBJ1-3	-	TGTGCCAGCAGCCAAGGGCTTTCTGGAAACACCATATATTTT	CASSQGLSGNTIYF
TRBV7-8	-	TRBJ2-7	many	TGTGCCAGCAGCTTAGCGTCGGTAGTGGGGCAGTACGAGCAGTACTTC	CASSLASVVGQYEQYF
TRBV12-3/TRBV12-4	-	TRBJ1-4	-	TGTGCCAGCAGTTTAGAGGTGGGGGAAAAACTGTTTTTT	CASSLEVGEKLFF
TRBV20-1	-	TRBJ2-7	many	TGCAGTGCCTCCGCCCAGCGGACCTCCTACGAGCAGTACTTC	CSASAQRTSYEQYF
TRBV29-1	TRBD2	TRBJ2-1	-	TGCAGCGTTGACGGTGCGGGAGGGGCCTACAATGAGCAGTTCTTC	CSVDGAGGAYNEQFF
TRBV10-3	TRBD1	TRBJ1-2	many	TGTGCCATCAGTCCGGACAGGGGATATGGCTACACCTTC	CAISPDRGYGYTF
TRBV5-1	TRBD1	TRBJ2-1	-	TGCGCCAGCAGCAGGGGACAGGGGCCCTACAATGAGCAGTTCTTC	CASSRGQGPYNEQFF
TRBV29-1	-	TRBJ2-1	many	TGCAGCGCCACCCAGACTTCTGCTAGGTCGGCGTGGTTCTTC	CSATQTSARSAWFF
TRBV12-3/TRBV12-4	-	TRBJ2-2	many	TGTGCCAGCAGTGCGAACACCGGGGAGCTGTTTTTT	CASSANTGELFF
TRBV4-1	-	TRBJ2-1	few	TGCGCCAGCAGCCCGTCCCTGCCTAGGGGCTCCTACAATGAGCAGTTCTTC	CASSPSLPRGSYNEQFF
TRBV18	-	TRBJ2-1	-	TGTGCCAGCTCACCACCGCTCCAGGGAATTCACCCAAACAATGAGCAGTTCTTC	CASSPPLQGIHPNNEQFF
TRBV3-1	-	TRBJ2-2	many	TGTGCCAGCAGCCAAGAGGCTAGGTTGGCCGGGGAGCTGTTTTTT	CASSQEARLAGELFF
TRBV29-1	-	TRBJ2-7	-	TGCAGCGTTGTGGGCCCCTACGAGCAGTACTTC	CSVVGPYEQYF
TRBV28	TRBD2	TRBJ2-7	-	TGTGCCAGCAGTCCGCCGGGTAGCGGGAGACACGAGCAGTACTTC	CASSPPGSGRHEQYF
TRBV5-5	-	TRBJ2-7	few	TGTGCCAGCAGCTCGGGGCTTCCTTACGAGCAGTACTTC	CASSSGLPYEQYF
TRBV5-1	-	TRBJ2-5	many	TGCGCCAGCAGCTTGTCGGGACGAGATTCTGGGACCCAGTACTTC	CASSLSGRDSGTQYF
TRBV3-1	-	TRBJ2-7	-	TGTGCCAGCAGCCAAGGGTATGCGGGGTATTACTCCTACGAGCAGTACTTC	CASSQGYAGYYSYEQYF
TRBV6-2/TRBV6-3	-	TRBJ2-1	many	TGTGCCAGCAGTCGCTCCTACAATGAGCAGTTCTTC	CASSRSYNEQFF
TRBV28	-	TRBJ2-1	few	TGTGCCAGCAGTTCCCTCGAGGGCTCCTACAATGAGCAGTTCTTC	CASSSLEGSYNEQFF
TRBV7-2	-	TRBJ2-5	-	TGTGCCAGCAGCCCCAGTAAGCCAGGGGAGACCCAGTACTTC	CASSPSKPGETQYF